This T cell receptor (beta chain) was observed in a study of regulatory T cells in long-lasting Graves disease. For TCR beta, libraries came from iRepertoire HTBI primers and Arm-PCR of CDR3 regions. TCRdb re-derived calls from the multiplex PCR reads in MiXCR, one entry per CDR3 protein. The sample has roughly 520,000 distinct CDR3 sequences; 12% are singletons. Trimming stripped 6 bases from V and 2 bases from J, with 11 bases between. From germline, CDR1 is MNHEY and CDR2 SVGEGT. This CDR3 has 14 residues. Study-level results: It was in persistent disease that TRBV28, TRBJ1-2 and TRBJ2-5 were favored.

Time point of the sample: newly diagnosed GD, antithyroid drugs for less than 3 months. After RNA was extracted from PBMCs, the TCR library was made from it. This clonotype has a count of ten or more. What it binds is not known. These data were also filed under a second study, of T cells in Graves' hyperthyroidism and ophthalmopathy.

The TCR comes from a woman aged 30 to 39 with Graves disease. The chain combines TRBV6-2 or TRBV6-3 with TRBJ1-3, with a tentative D call TRBD1 (6 bases). The sequenced sample was peripheral blood mononuclear cells (PBMCs), obtained at new diagnosis, from a patient treated with antithyroid drugs. The CDR3 DNA follows: TGTGCCAGCAGCGGGACAACCACTGGAAACACCATATATTTT. Protein product: CASSGTTTGNTIYF.